This entry lists 17 T cell receptor beta chains sequenced from one sample in a study of T cell repertoires in cytomegalovirus infection. No cognate antigen is known for these TCRs. Each CDR3 protein is one row after TCRdb ran MiXCR on the reads. The sample shows 200,000 to 250,000 distinct CDR3 sequences, 38% of them seen only once. The sample in question was CD8+ T cells from cultured PBMCs, obtained from culture after CMV antigen stimulation. Every receptor here comes from a human donor in good health (CMV status not recorded). Some clones in this sample may be carry-over from other donors' samples.

The J gene is TRBJ2-6, the V gene TRBV19; D possibly corresponds to TRBD2 (5 bases). The CDR3 is 14 residues long. The V gene's germline CDR1 is LNHDA and CDR2 SQIVND (reference sequence). V lost 5 bases, J lost 4 bases, and 9 bases lay in between. The CDR3: CASSSLAGANVLTF. CDR3 sequence (DNA): TGTGCCAGTAGTTCGCTAGCCGGGGCCAACGTCCTGACTTTC.

The rearrangement uses TRBV6-5 and TRBJ1-2; D call uncertain. The CDR3 has 13 amino acids. Germline loops: CDR1 MNHEY, CDR2 SVGAGI. Deletions cut 5 bases from V and 7 bases from J, with 14 bases between. The CDR3 nucleotides read TGTGCCAGCAGTCCCCGGGGTACTCCTGGCTACACCTTC. Amino acid sequence: CASSPRGTPGYTF.

This clonotype has only a few counts. The rearrangement uses TRBV11-2 and TRBJ2-5; 8 bases are a match to TRBD2. There are 18 residues in the CDR3. CDR1 SGHAT and CDR2 FQNNGV come from the germline V gene. Trimming removed 6 bases from V and 0 bases from J; junction bases left unmatched: 15. CDR3 sequence (DNA): TGTGCCAGCAGTCCGAACCCGACTGAGCGGGGGTACCAAGAGACCCAGTACTTC. Translated, it gives CASSPNPTERGYQETQYF.

The CDR3 coding sequence is TGTGCTAGTGGTTTGGAACAGGGAAGGACCGGGGAGCTGTTTTTT. Its translation is CASGLEQGRTGELFF. This sequence joins TRBV12-5 and TRBJ2-2; TRBD1 might be the D (6 bases). The CDR3 has 15 amino acids. CDR1 and CDR2 from the germline V gene are LGHNT and FRNRAP. The germline V and J ends were trimmed by 1 base and 5 bases, with 11 bases remaining between them.

This clonotype was detected many times. The rearrangement joins TRBV7-2 to TRBJ1-3; D is unresolved. Germline CDR1 and CDR2: SGHTA and FQGNSA. V lost 5 bases to trimming and J lost 0 bases, with 11 bases between them. The CDR3 length is 15 residues. CDR3: CASSHTRYSGNTIYF. The CDR3 DNA sequence: TGTGCCAGCAGCCATACACGGTACTCTGGAAACACCATATATTTT.

The V and J genes are TRBV11-2 and TRBJ2-7; TRBD2 aligns across 8 bases. This CDR3 contains 16 residues. Trimming removed 7 bases from V and 6 bases from J; junction bases left unmatched: 17. The germline V gene encodes CDR1 SGHAT and CDR2 FQNNGV. The CDR3 nucleotides are TGTGCCAGCAACCATTTTGGGCGGGGGGAGAGGACCGAGCAGTACTTC. Its translation is CASNHFGRGERTEQYF.

The rearrangement uses TRBV14 and TRBJ1-1; D is undetermined. CDR3 size: 16 residues. Trimming removed 0 bases from V and 1 base from J, with 12 bases in between. Germline values: CDR1 SGHDN, CDR2 FVKESK. CDR3 nucleotide sequence: TGTGCCAGCAGCCAAGATGGGGAGGGCAGGAACACTGAAGCTTTCTTT. As protein: CASSQDGEGRNTEAFF. Filled out from reference TRBV14 and TRBJ1-1, the complete variable domain reads EAGVTQFPSHSVIEKGQTVTLRCDPISGHDNLYWYRRVMGKEIKFLLHFVKESKQDESGMPNNRFLAERTGGTYSTLKVQPAELEDSGVYFCASSQDGEGRNTEAFFGQGTRLTVV.

This chain connects TRBV15 to TRBJ2-2, with D maybe TRBD2 (6 bases). Germline V gene sequence: CDR1 LNHNV, CDR2 YYDKDF (reference sequence). CDR3 size: 14 residues. The V end lost 8 bases, the J end lost 6 bases, and 16 bases lay between the germline ends. The chain's CDR3 is CATDSGVGAGELFF. CDR3 in DNA: TGTGCCACCGATTCGGGGGTCGGCGCCGGGGAGCTGTTTTTT.

This CDR3 reads CSVVKRGPLDTGELFF. In DNA form, the CDR3 reads TGCAGCGTTGTAAAGCGGGGGCCCCTGGACACCGGGGAGCTGTTTTTT. The chain is built from TRBV29-1 and TRBJ2-2; 8 nucleotides agree with TRBD2. The CDR3 covers 16 residues. The V segment lost 4 bases and the J segment 3 bases; nucleotides outside the gene matches: 10. Germline lookup yields CDR1 SQVTM and CDR2 ANQGSEA.

The chain is built from TRBV27 and TRBJ1-2; a possible D gene is TRBD1 (5 bases). This CDR3 comprises 13 residues. V was trimmed by 4 bases and J by 5 bases, leaving 11 bases between them. CDR1 is MNHEY and CDR2 is SMNVEV in the germline V gene (reference sequence). In DNA form, the CDR3 reads TGTGCCAGCAGTTCCCTCGGGGGGTATGGCTACACCTTC. This sequence encodes CASSSLGGYGYTF.

The CDR3 sequence is CASRVRNEQFF. The CDR3 region has the DNA TGTGCCAGCAGGGTTAGGAATGAGCAGTTCTTC. The chain employs TRBV4-2 and TRBJ2-1; D call uncertain. The V gene's germline CDR1 is LGHNA and CDR2 YNFKEQ. V was cut by 6 bases and J by 7 bases, with 7 bases left in between. CDR3 length: 11 residues.

This clonotype occurred many times. The CDR3 region is CASSLTGLAGGTGELFF. For the CDR3, the DNA is TGTGCCAGCAGCCTGACCGGACTAGCGGGAGGTACCGGGGAGCTGTTTTTT. This chain links TRBV7-2 with TRBJ2-2; 14 bases are a match to TRBD2. Germline V gene lookup returns CDR1 SGHTA and CDR2 FQGNSA. After removal of 5 bases from V and 5 bases from J, the junction contained 7 bases not matched to a gene. The CDR3 runs 17 residues.

CDR3 nucleotide sequence: TGTGCCAGCAGTTTACTAGGGCTAGCGGGAGCCGAGGCAGATACGCAGTATTTT. This codes for CASSLLGLAGAEADTQYF. The rearrangement links TRBV28 to TRBJ2-3; TRBD2 aligns across 10 bases. The V gene end was trimmed by 2 bases and the J gene end by 4 bases; junction bases not matched to a gene: 12. In germline, CDR1 is MDHEN, CDR2 SYDVKM. The CDR3 length is 18 residues.

The chain recombines TRBV27 with TRBJ2-3; 10 bases align to TRBD1. J lost 3 bases, V lost 7 bases, and 7 bases had no gene match. This CDR3 has 15 residues. The germline V gene encodes CDR1 MNHEY and CDR2 SMNVEV (reference sequence). DNA of the CDR3: TGTGCCAGCATTAGGGACAGGGGTGGAACAGATACGCAGTATTTT. This translates into CASIRDRGGTDTQYF.

This clonotype was detected only a few times. V usage is TRBV7-9 and J usage is TRBJ2-7; 7 nucleotides align to TRBD1. The germline CDR1 and CDR2 sequences are SEHNR and FQNEAQ (reference sequence). CDR3 length equals 15 residues. The V segment lost 6 bases and the J segment 3 bases; nucleotides outside the gene matches: 11. Here the CDR3 reads CASSHRDSPLYEQYF. The CDR3 DNA sequence: TGTGCCAGCAGTCACCGGGACAGCCCCCTCTACGAGCAGTACTTC.

In this sample, this clonotype turned up a few times. The chain uses TRBV7-8 and TRBJ2-7; D perhaps matches TRBD2 (7 bases). The V gene's germline CDR1 is SGHVS and CDR2 FQNEAQ. There are 15 residues in the CDR3. The V end lost 5 bases, the J end lost 6 bases, and 20 bases lay between the germline ends. CDR3 residues: CASSPARGPISEQYF. The CDR3 DNA is TGTGCCAGCAGCCCGGCGCGGGGGCCGATTTCCGAGCAGTACTTC.

J is TRBJ2-1 and V is TRBV7-2; 9 positions agree with TRBD1. The trim removed 4 bases at V and 4 bases at J, leaving 11 bases unmatched. This CDR3 region has 17 residues. Germline CDR1 and CDR2: SGHTA and FQGNSA. This chain's CDR3 is CASSSVDRGRIYNEQFF. The CDR3 DNA reads as TGTGCCAGCAGCTCAGTGGACAGGGGCCGTATTTACAATGAGCAGTTCTTC.